Listed below are T cell receptor beta chains from one sample, sequenced in a study of identifying expanded T cells in peripheral blood. The method was immunoSEQ multiplex PCR; TCRdb's version includes in-frame clones alone and lacks a portion of them. The sample includes some 95,000 clones, around 87% of them seen just once. Sequencing used blood. These receptors all come from a person between 18 and 75 years old in good health. Each CDR3 is given with its conserved first and last residue. A D gene is named only where the DNA matches it firmly. Some rows have no size entry. The others give once, few or many, or a class for an expanded clone.

D,size,J,V,CDR3,DNA
TRBD1,-,TRBJ1-4,TRBV25-1,CASSRAGGYEKLFF,TGTGCCAGCAGTCGGGCAGGGGGTTATGAAAAACTGTTTTTT
-,few,TRBJ2-2,TRBV6-5,CASSFGGLGTGELFF,TGTGCCAGCAGTTTCGGAGGATTAGGCACCGGGGAGCTGTTTTTT
TRBD2,once,TRBJ2-7,TRBV2,CASSTLLAGGPPAHEQYF,TGTGCCAGCAGCACTTTACTAGCGGGGGGGCCTCCTGCCCACGAGCAGTACTTC
-,-,TRBJ1-4,TRBV7-9,CASSLFGGAPPVEKLFF,TGTGCCAGCAGCTTATTCGGGGGAGCTCCCCCGGTTGAAAAACTGTTTTTT
TRBD1,-,TRBJ1-2,TRBV13,CASSWGQSNYGYTF,TGTGCCAGCAGTTGGGGACAGTCTAACTATGGCTACACCTTC
-,-,TRBJ1-5,TRBV4-3,CASSQAIGRGSHF,TGCGCCAGCAGCCAAGCCATAGGACGGGGAAGTCATTTT
-,once,TRBJ1-3,TRBV7-9,CASSSGLTIYF,TGTGCCAGCAGCTCAGGGCTTACCATATATTTT
-,many,TRBJ1-2,TRBV5-6,CASSPGGAPGYTF,TGTGCCAGCAGCCCTGGGGGGGCGCCTGGCTACACCTTC
-,-,TRBJ2-7,TRBV9,CASKYRDTPSYEQYF,TGTGCCAGCAAATACCGGGACACCCCGTCCTACGAGCAGTACTTC
TRBD2,-,TRBJ2-7,TRBV6-4,CASSKLAGSSYEQYF,TGTGCCAGCAGTAAACTAGCGGGAAGCTCCTACGAGCAGTACTTC
-,-,TRBJ1-4,TRBV2,CASSAMTAPLGKLFF,TGTGCCAGCAGTGCAATGACAGCCCCTTTAGGAAAACTGTTTTTT
-,-,TRBJ1-6,TRBV30,CAWSVNIGSPLHF,TGTGCCTGGAGTGTAAATATAGGATCACCCCTCCACTTT
-,-,TRBJ2-5,TRBV5-5,CASSSLRGSETQYF,TGTGCCAGCAGCTCTCTACGTGGATCAGAGACCCAGTACTTC
TRBD1,few,TRBJ1-5,TRBV7-6,CASSRDRVGQPQHF,TGTGCCAGCAGCAGGGACAGGGTTGGTCAGCCCCAGCATTTT
-,-,TRBJ2-7,TRBV5-4,CASSSLGVEQYF,TGTGCCAGCAGCTCACTAGGGGTTGAGCAGTACTTC
TRBD1,-,TRBJ2-7,TRBV7-9,CASSLVTGGTYEQYF,TGTGCCAGCAGCTTAGTAACAGGGGGAACCTACGAGCAGTACTTC
-,once,TRBJ1-5,TRBV2,CASTGGWGQPQHF,TGTGCCAGCACTGGTGGTTGGGGTCAGCCCCAGCATTTT
TRBD2,-,TRBJ2-7,TRBV14,CASSQGISGGYEQYF,TGTGCCAGCAGCCAAGGGATTAGCGGGGGTTACGAGCAGTACTTC
-,-,TRBJ2-2,TRBV4-3,CASSPDRTFFSGELFF,TGCGCCAGCAGCCCCGACAGGACCTTTTTTTCCGGGGAGCTGTTTTTT
TRBD2,-,TRBJ2-7,TRBV7-2,CASSFLAGESYEQYF,TGTGCCAGCAGCTTCCTAGCGGGGGAATCCTACGAGCAGTACTTC
TRBD1,once,TRBJ1-1,TRBV19,CASSANPGTGLVAEAFF,TGTGCCAGTAGTGCCAATCCCGGGACAGGGCTTGTTGCTGAAGCTTTCTTT
-,-,TRBJ2-7,TRBV7-8,CASSPNYEQYF,TGTGCCAGCAGCCCAAACTACGAGCAGTACTTC
-,once,TRBJ2-7,TRBV5-5,CASSLVGVGEQYF,TGTGCCAGCAGCTTGGTAGGGGTCGGCGAGCAGTACTTC
TRBD1,-,TRBJ1-2,TRBV30,CAWTTGRGGYTF,TGTGCCTGGACGACAGGGAGGGGTGGCTACACCTTC
TRBD1,-,TRBJ1-1,TRBV7-9,CASSSGTEEAFF,TGTGCCAGCAGCTCAGGGACAGAAGAAGCTTTCTTT
-,-,TRBJ2-2,TRBV7-9,CASSYSPLGTGELFF,TGTGCCAGCAGCTACTCCCCATTGGGGACCGGGGAGCTGTTTTTT
-,-,TRBJ1-1,TRBV29-1,CSGITSYHLNTEAFF,TGCAGCGGAATTACGTCCTACCATTTGAACACTGAAGCTTTCTTT
-,-,TRBJ2-5,TRBV2,CASSVYGQETQYF,TGTGCCAGCAGTGTTTACGGACAAGAGACCCAGTACTTC
-,-,TRBJ1-1,TRBV27,CASSSPAGIAEAFF,TGTGCCAGCAGTTCTCCTGCAGGGATAGCTGAAGCTTTCTTT
-,-,TRBJ1-1,TRBV11-2,CASSFQGMNTEAFF,TGTGCCAGCAGCTTCCAGGGGATGAACACTGAAGCTTTCTTT
-,-,TRBJ1-5,TRBV25-1,CASSRWDQPQHF,TGTGCCAGCAGTCGTTGGGATCAGCCCCAGCATTTT
-,-,TRBJ1-4,TRBV7-6,CASSLRPSMGRAEKLFF,TGTGCCAGCAGCTTACGACCATCTATGGGGAGGGCGGAAAAACTGTTTTTT
TRBD2,-,TRBJ2-5,TRBV7-2,CASSLEAWGAGKLETQYF,TGTGCCAGCAGCTTAGAGGCTTGGGGAGCGGGGAAATTAGAGACCCAGTACTTC
-,-,TRBJ2-1,TRBV14,CASSQTLLNEQFF,TGTGCCAGCAGCCAAACCCTCCTCAATGAGCAGTTCTTC
-,-,TRBJ1-5,TRBV19,CASSMSGLVSKPQHF,TGTGCCAGTAGTATGTCAGGGCTCGTCTCAAAGCCCCAGCATTTT
TRBD1,-,TRBJ2-1,TRBV10-3,CAIRSSGTGGVGEVYNEQFF,TGTGCCATCAGGAGCTCCGGGACAGGGGGCGTGGGGGAGGTCTACAATGAGCAGTTCTTC
-,-,TRBJ1-1,TRBV5-1,CASRQNKNTEAFF,TGCGCCAGCAGACAAAACAAGAACACTGAAGCTTTCTTT
-,-,TRBJ1-5,TRBV5-1,CASSLGESEPQHF,TGCGCCAGCAGCTTGGGAGAATCGGAGCCCCAGCATTTT
-,-,TRBJ1-3,TRBV19,CASSPTGNGNTIYF,TGTGCCAGTAGTCCCACAGGGAATGGAAACACCATATATTTT
TRBD1,-,TRBJ1-1,TRBV5-6,CASSLGTGGAGPAFF,TGTGCCAGCAGCTTGGGGACAGGGGGCGCGGGGCCAGCTTTCTTT
-,-,TRBJ1-5,TRBV13,CASTRLNSNQPQHF,TGTGCCAGCACTAGGTTGAATAGCAATCAGCCCCAGCATTTT
TRBD1,once,TRBJ2-3,TRBV18,CASSPPGTGTTDTQYF,TGTGCCAGCTCACCACCGGGGACAGGTACCACAGATACGCAGTATTTT
-,-,TRBJ1-1,TRBV27,CASSLSPGRAFEAFF,TGTGCCAGCAGTTTATCCCCAGGACGAGCCTTTGAAGCTTTCTTT
-,-,TRBJ1-3,TRBV29-1,CSARTGLSGNTIYF,TGCAGCGCCCGAACAGGCCTCTCTGGAAACACCATATATTTT
-,-,TRBJ2-7,TRBV29-1,CSVGEGKFYEQYF,TGCAGCGTGGGGGAAGGGAAATTCTACGAGCAGTACTTC
-,-,TRBJ1-1,TRBV6-5,CAARPGLNAEAFF,TGTGCCGCAAGGCCTGGCTTGAACGCTGAAGCTTTCTTT
-,-,TRBJ1-2,TRBV6-5,CASHLGGAEGYTF,TGTGCCAGCCATCTAGGGGGGGCCGAAGGCTACACCTTC
-,-,TRBJ1-2,TRBV30,CAWSRGTLRYGYTF,TGTGCCTGGAGTCGGGGGACACTTAGGTATGGCTACACCTTC
-,-,TRBJ1-2,TRBV7-2,CASSLASSGDGGYTF,TGTGCCAGCAGCTTAGCTTCGTCAGGGGATGGTGGCTACACCTTC
-,-,TRBJ1-2,TRBV7-2,CASSQGTNPYGYTF,TGTGCCAGCAGCCAAGGGACAAATCCATATGGCTACACCTTC
-,-,TRBJ2-5,TRBV10-3,CAISVRANSETQYF,TGTGCCATCAGTGTAAGGGCAAATTCGGAGACCCAGTACTTC
TRBD1,-,TRBJ1-2,TRBV6-5,CASSYIRGTDGYTF,TGTGCCAGCAGTTACATCCGCGGGACAGATGGCTACACCTTC
-,few,TRBJ1-5,TRBV19,CASSILGRGQPQHF,TGTGCCAGTAGTATCTTAGGACGGGGTCAGCCCCAGCATTTT